These T cell receptor beta chains were read from a single sample in a study of memory CD4+ T cells and cytomegalovirus serostatus. Using immunoSEQ multiplex PCR, the repertoire was profiled, and TCRdb retains in-frame clones only, with some absent. The top ten hold around 2% of the sample, which has around 45,000 clones, more than 65% seen once. Material: memory CD4+ T cells from blood. The receptors were sampled from an adult in good health and CMV-seronegative. CDR3s include the opening cysteine and the closing phenylalanine or tryptophan. Each record gives: CDR3 DNA, CDR3 protein, clone size, D gene, J gene, V gene. A D gene is named only where the DNA matches it firmly. Size tells how often a clone was seen (once, few, many) or the class of an expanded clone, and some rows leave it out.

TGTGCCAGCAGCTTAGGAGGACGGATAAATCAGCCCCAGCATTTT	CASSLGGRINQPQHF	few	-	TRBJ1-5	TRBV7-6
TGTGCCTGGAGTGTACTCAGGGATACGCAGTATTTT	CAWSVLRDTQYF	-	-	TRBJ2-3	TRBV30
TGTGCCAGCAGCCAAGGTCTGGGGGCAAACACTGAAGCTTTCTTT	CASSQGLGANTEAFF	medium-sized	-	TRBJ1-1	TRBV4-2
TGTGCCAGTAACCCCGGACAAATAAGTTCACCCCTCCACTTT	CASNPGQISSPLHF	medium-sized	-	TRBJ1-6	TRBV19
TGTGCCAGCAGCTGGACAGCTTTGGGGCAGGAGACCCAGTACTTC	CASSWTALGQETQYF	-	-	TRBJ2-5	TRBV6-5
TGTGCCTGGAGTGGAAACAGGGGGGAAAAACTGTTTTTT	CAWSGNRGEKLFF	few	TRBD1	TRBJ1-4	TRBV30
TGTGCCAGCAGAGAGACCATAAAGTACGAGCAGTACTTC	CASRETIKYEQYF	-	-	TRBJ2-7	TRBV6-1
TGTGCCAGCAGCCCTGGACTGGAACCATACACAGATACGCAGTATTTT	CASSPGLEPYTDTQYF	-	-	TRBJ2-3	TRBV5-4
TGTGCCTGGAGTGTAAGCGGGGGCCGGAGTAAGTACTTC	CAWSVSGGRSKYF	-	TRBD2	TRBJ2-5	TRBV30
TGTGCCAGCAGTTCCTACGGCCCGGGCAGGGTAACCTACGAGCAGTACTTC	CASSSYGPGRVTYEQYF	-	-	TRBJ2-7	TRBV28
TGTGCCAGCAGCCCCCCGGTTTGGGACAGCTATTCACCCCTCCACTTT	CASSPPVWDSYSPLHF	few	TRBD1	TRBJ1-6	TRBV7-7
TGCGCCAGCAGTCGGGGACAGTACTACGAGCAGTACTTC	CASSRGQYYEQYF	-	TRBD1	TRBJ2-7	TRBV4-1
TGTGCCAGCAGCACCCGGACAGGAGTTCACGAGCAGTACTTC	CASSTRTGVHEQYF	once	TRBD1	TRBJ2-7	TRBV7-2
TGTGCCAGCAGTGATGGAAAGGGTCGGAATAATTCACCCCTCCACTTT	CASSDGKGRNNSPLHF	-	-	TRBJ1-6	TRBV6-1
TGTGCCAGCAGCTTAATGGGATTTACTAGCGGCAGCTCCTACGAGCAGTACTTC	CASSLMGFTSGSSYEQYF	-	TRBD2	TRBJ2-7	TRBV7-8
TGTGCCAGCAGCTTCAGCGGGGGAAGGGAGCAGTACTTC	CASSFSGGREQYF	-	TRBD2	TRBJ2-7	TRBV7-8
TGTGCCAGCTCACCTACTAGCGGGGGGGCAGATACGCAGTATTTT	CASSPTSGGADTQYF	once	TRBD2	TRBJ2-3	TRBV18
TGTGCCAGCAGCCAAGATGGGGCCCTAGCAGACCCCTCCTACGAGCAGTACTTC	CASSQDGALADPSYEQYF	-	-	TRBJ2-7	TRBV14
TGCGCCAGCAGCTTGGGGACTAGCTCGGTGGTCAATGAGCAGTTCTTC	CASSLGTSSVVNEQFF	-	TRBD2	TRBJ2-1	TRBV5-1
TGCAGCGTGCAGGGTTTAGCGGGGGGGCAGAGTGAGCAGTTCTTC	CSVQGLAGGQSEQFF	-	TRBD2	TRBJ2-1	TRBV29-1
TGCGCCAGCAGCTTGGAGTACGGGACATCCCCCGGGGAGCTGTTTTTT	CASSLEYGTSPGELFF	-	-	TRBJ2-2	TRBV5-1
TGTGCCAGCAGCTTAGGGGGGGGGAACACTGAAGCTTTCTTT	CASSLGGGNTEAFF	-	-	TRBJ1-1	TRBV11-2
TGTGCCAGCAGCTCTCAGGGGGCCGGTAGCAATCAGCCCCAGCATTTT	CASSSQGAGSNQPQHF	-	TRBD1	TRBJ1-5	TRBV7-3
TGCGCCAGCAGCTTGGGTTCAGGGGCCTTGACTGAAGCTTTCTTT	CASSLGSGALTEAFF	once	-	TRBJ1-1	TRBV5-1
TGTGCCAGCAGGAGGGACAGGCAGTTGAATCAGCCCCAGCATTTT	CASRRDRQLNQPQHF	once	TRBD1	TRBJ1-5	TRBV6-1
TGTGCCAGCAGTTACTCTTGGGACCTGAACACTGAAGCTTTCTTT	CASSYSWDLNTEAFF	-	-	TRBJ1-1	TRBV6-5
TGTGCCAGCAGCTTGTGGGGCGATCTCTCCTACGAGCAGTACTTC	CASSLWGDLSYEQYF	few	-	TRBJ2-7	TRBV5-6
TGCAGCGTTGGCATTTCGAACACTGAAGCTTTCTTT	CSVGISNTEAFF	-	-	TRBJ1-1	TRBV29-1
TGTGCCAGCAGCGCCTCAGGGGCTGGGGCCAACGTCCTGACTTTC	CASSASGAGANVLTF	-	-	TRBJ2-6	TRBV9
TGTGCCAGCAGTTCCCGCACATTGAATGAAGCTTTCTTT	CASSSRTLNEAFF	-	-	TRBJ1-1	TRBV6-1
TGTGCCAGCAGCTTAGATCGCCTAGCGTACCATGAGCAGTTCTTC	CASSLDRLAYHEQFF	-	-	TRBJ2-1	TRBV11-2
TGTGCCAGCAGCCATATAGAGGAGACCCAGTACTTC	CASSHIEETQYF	-	-	TRBJ2-5	TRBV11-3
TGTGCCAGCAAATCCGAGGGGGCTAGCAATCAGCCCCAGCATTTT	CASKSEGASNQPQHF	-	TRBD1	TRBJ1-5	TRBV2
TGTGCCAGCAGCTTGGCCGCCAGGGTGGGTCAGCCCCAGCATTTT	CASSLAARVGQPQHF	-	-	TRBJ1-5	TRBV5-6
TGTGCCAGCAGTCCCCAAATGGACCAGCCCCAGCATTTT	CASSPQMDQPQHF	-	-	TRBJ1-5	TRBV25-1
TGTGCCAGCAGCCCTCCCCTTACCTACGAGCAGTACTTC	CASSPPLTYEQYF	once	-	TRBJ2-7	TRBV7-9
TGCGCCAGCAGCTTGGTTCCAGGCTTTCCAGAGACCCAGTACTTC	CASSLVPGFPETQYF	-	-	TRBJ2-5	TRBV5-1
TGTGCCAGCAGCATAGGGACAATGGGAGGGGAGACCCAGTACTTC	CASSIGTMGGETQYF	few	-	TRBJ2-5	TRBV9
TGCAGCGCCCGGGGCACCGGGGAGCTGTTTTTT	CSARGTGELFF	few	-	TRBJ2-2	TRBV29-1
TGTGCCTGCACCCGGGACCCGAACGGAGGGGAGCAGTTCTTC	CACTRDPNGGEQFF	-	-	TRBJ2-1	TRBV2
TGCAGCGTTGAAGGGGCCGGGACGGACTTGTATGGCTACACCTTC	CSVEGAGTDLYGYTF	-	-	TRBJ1-2	TRBV29-1
TGCAGCGTTGAAGAAAGCAGGGACAACATCATATATTTT	CSVEESRDNIIYF	-	-	TRBJ1-3	TRBV29-1
TGTGCCAGCACCATGCAGGGCAGGGGGCATGGCTACACCTTC	CASTMQGRGHGYTF	-	TRBD1	TRBJ1-2	TRBV5-4
TGTGCCAGCAGCTTGGGACAGGCCGGGTTTAACTATGGCTACACCTTC	CASSLGQAGFNYGYTF	-	TRBD1	TRBJ1-2	TRBV9
TGTGCCTGGAGGAGCCCGGGACAGGACTACGAGCAGTACTTC	CAWRSPGQDYEQYF	-	TRBD1	TRBJ2-7	TRBV30
TGTGCCAGCAGTGTTCTGGACTACGAGCAGTACTTC	CASSVLDYEQYF	-	-	TRBJ2-7	TRBV6-1
TGTGCCAGCAGCTCTTTGACAGGGGGTGGAGACTATGGCTACACCTTC	CASSSLTGGGDYGYTF	-	TRBD1	TRBJ1-2	TRBV11-2
TGTGCCAGCAGCTTAGAGCGAGGGAAAGAGACCCAGTACTTC	CASSLERGKETQYF	-	-	TRBJ2-5	TRBV11-3
TGCGCCAGCAGCTCGATTTCCCGAGACAGGGGCCTCAATCAGCCCCAGCATTTT	CASSSISRDRGLNQPQHF	-	TRBD1	TRBJ1-5	TRBV10-1
TGTGCCAGCAATCAGGGACGGACTGAAGCTTTCTTT	CASNQGRTEAFF	-	-	TRBJ1-1	TRBV6-1
TGTGCCAGCAGCGGACAGGGGAATAATTCACCCCTCCACTTT	CASSGQGNNSPLHF	-	TRBD1	TRBJ1-6	TRBV7-2
TGTGCCAGCTCCCTCGGACAGTCGAACACCGGGGAGCTGTTTTTT	CASSLGQSNTGELFF	-	-	TRBJ2-2	TRBV18
TGTGCCTGGAGAGACGACAGGGACAAACTGTTTTTT	CAWRDDRDKLFF	-	TRBD1	TRBJ1-4	TRBV30
TGTGCCAGCACCCCCGTGGGACGTAGCGAGCAGTACTTC	CASTPVGRSEQYF	-	-	TRBJ2-7	TRBV2
TGTGCCAGCAGCTCTCAGGGGTACACTGAAGCTTTCTTT	CASSSQGYTEAFF	once	-	TRBJ1-1	TRBV5-6